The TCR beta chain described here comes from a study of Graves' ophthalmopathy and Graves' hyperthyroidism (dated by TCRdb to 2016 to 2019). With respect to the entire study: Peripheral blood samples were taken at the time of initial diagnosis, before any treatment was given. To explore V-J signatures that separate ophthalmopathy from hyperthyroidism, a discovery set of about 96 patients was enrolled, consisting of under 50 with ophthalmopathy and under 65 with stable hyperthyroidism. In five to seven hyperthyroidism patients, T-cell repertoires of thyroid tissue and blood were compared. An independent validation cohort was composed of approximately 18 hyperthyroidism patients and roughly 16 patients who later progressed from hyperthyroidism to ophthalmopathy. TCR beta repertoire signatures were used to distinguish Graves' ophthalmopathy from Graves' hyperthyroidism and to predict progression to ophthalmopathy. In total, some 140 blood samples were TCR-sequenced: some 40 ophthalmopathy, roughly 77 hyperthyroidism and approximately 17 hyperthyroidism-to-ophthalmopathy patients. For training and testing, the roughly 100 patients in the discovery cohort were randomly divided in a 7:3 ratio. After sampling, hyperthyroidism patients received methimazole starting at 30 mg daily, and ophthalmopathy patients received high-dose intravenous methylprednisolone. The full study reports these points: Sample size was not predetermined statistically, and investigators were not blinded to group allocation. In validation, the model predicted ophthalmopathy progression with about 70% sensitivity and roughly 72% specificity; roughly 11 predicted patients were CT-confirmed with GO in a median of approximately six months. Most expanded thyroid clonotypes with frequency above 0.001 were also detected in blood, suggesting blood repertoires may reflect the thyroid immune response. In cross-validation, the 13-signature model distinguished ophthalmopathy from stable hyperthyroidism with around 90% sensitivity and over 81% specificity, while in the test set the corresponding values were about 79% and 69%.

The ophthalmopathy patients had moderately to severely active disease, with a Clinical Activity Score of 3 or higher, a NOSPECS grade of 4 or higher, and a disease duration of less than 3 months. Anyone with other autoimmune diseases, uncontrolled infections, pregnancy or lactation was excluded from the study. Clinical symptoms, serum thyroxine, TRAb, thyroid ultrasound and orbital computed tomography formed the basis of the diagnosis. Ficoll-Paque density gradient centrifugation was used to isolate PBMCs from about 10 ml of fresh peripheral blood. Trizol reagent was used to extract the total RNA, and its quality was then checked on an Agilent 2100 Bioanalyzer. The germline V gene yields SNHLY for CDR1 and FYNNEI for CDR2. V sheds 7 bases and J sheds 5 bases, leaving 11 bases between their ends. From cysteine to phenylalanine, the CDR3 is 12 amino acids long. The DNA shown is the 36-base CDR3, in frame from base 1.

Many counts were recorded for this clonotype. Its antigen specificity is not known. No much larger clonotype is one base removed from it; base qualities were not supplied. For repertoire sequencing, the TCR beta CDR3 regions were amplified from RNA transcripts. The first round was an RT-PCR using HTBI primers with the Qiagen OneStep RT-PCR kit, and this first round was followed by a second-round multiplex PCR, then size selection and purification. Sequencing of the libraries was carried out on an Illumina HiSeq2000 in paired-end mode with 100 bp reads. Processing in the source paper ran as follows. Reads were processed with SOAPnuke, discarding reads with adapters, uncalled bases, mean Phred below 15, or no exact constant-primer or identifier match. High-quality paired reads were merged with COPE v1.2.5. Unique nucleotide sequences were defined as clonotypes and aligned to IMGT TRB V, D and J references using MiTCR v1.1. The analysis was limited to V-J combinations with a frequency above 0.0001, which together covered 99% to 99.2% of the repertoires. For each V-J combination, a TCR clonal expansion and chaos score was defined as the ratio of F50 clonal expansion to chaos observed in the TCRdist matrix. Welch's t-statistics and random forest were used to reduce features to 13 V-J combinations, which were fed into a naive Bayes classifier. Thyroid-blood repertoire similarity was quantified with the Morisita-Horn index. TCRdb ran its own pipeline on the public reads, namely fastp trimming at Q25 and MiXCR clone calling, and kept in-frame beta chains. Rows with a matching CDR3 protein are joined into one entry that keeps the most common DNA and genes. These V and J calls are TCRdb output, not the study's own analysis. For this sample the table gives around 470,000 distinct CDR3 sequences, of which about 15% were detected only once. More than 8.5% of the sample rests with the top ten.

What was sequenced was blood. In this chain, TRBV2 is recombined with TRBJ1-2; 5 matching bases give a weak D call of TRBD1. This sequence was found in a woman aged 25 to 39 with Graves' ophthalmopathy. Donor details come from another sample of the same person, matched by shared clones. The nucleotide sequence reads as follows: TGTGCCAGCACGGGACGCGAGTATGGCTACACCTTC. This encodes CASTGREYGYTF.